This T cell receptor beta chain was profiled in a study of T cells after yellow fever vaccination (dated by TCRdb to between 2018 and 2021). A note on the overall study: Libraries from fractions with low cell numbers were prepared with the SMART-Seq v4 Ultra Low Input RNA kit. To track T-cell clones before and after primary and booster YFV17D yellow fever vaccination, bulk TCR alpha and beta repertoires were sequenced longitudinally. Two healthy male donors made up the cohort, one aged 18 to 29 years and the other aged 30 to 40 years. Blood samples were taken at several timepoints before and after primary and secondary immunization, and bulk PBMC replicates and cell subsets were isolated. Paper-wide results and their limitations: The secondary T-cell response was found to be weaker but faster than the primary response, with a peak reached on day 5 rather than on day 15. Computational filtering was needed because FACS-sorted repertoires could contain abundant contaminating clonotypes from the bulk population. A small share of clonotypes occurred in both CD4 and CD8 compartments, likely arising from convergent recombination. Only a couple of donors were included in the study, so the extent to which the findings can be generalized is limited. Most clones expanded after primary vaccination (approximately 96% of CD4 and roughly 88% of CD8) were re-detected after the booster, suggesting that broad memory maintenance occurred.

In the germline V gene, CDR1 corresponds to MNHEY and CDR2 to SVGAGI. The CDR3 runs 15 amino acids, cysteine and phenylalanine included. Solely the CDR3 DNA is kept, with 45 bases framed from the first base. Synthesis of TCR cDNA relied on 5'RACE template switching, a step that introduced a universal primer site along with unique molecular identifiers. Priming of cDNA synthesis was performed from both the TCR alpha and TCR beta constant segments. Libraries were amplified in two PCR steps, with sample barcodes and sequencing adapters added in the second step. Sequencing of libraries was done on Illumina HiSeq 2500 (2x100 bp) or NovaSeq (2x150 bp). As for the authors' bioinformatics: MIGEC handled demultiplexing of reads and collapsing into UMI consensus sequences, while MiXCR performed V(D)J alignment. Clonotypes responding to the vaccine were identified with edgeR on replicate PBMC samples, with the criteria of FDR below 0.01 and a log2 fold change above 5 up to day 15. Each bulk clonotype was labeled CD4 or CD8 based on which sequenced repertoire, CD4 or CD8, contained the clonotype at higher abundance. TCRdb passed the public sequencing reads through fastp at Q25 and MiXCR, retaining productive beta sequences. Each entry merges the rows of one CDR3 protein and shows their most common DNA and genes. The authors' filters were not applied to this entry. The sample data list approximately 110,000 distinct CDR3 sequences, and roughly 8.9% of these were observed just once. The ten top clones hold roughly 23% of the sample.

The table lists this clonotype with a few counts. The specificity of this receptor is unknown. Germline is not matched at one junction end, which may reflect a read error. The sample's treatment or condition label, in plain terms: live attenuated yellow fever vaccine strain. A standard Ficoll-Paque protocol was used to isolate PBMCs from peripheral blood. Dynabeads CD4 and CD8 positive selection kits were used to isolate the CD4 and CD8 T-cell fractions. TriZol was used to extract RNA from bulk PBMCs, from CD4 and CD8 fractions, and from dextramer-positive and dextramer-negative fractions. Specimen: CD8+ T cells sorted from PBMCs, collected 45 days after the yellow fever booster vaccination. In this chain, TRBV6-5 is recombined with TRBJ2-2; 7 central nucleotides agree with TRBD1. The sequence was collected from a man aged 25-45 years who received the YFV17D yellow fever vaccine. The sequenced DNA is TGTGCCAGCACTTACGGGACAGTGAACACCGGGGAGCTGTTTTTT. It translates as CASTYGTVNTGELFF.